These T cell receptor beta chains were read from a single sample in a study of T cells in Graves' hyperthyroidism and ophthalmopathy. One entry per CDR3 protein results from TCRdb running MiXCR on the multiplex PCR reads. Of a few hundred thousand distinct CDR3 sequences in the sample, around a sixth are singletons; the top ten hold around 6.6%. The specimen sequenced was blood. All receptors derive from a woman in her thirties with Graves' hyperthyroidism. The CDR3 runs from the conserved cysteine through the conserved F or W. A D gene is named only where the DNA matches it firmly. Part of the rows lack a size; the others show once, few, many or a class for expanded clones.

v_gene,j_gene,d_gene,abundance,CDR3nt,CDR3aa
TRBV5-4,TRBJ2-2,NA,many,TGTGCCAGCAGCGCGACAAACACCGGGGAGCTGTTTTTT,CASSATNTGELFF
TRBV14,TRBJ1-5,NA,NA,TGTGCCAGCAGCCCCCGACAGGAAGAGGATCAGCCCCAGCATTTT,CASSPRQEEDQPQHF
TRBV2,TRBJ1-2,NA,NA,TGTGCCAGCAGCACCGGGACAAGACCTAACTATGGCTACACCTTC,CASSTGTRPNYGYTF
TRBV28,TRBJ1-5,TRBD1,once,TGTGCCAGCAGTTTAAGGACAGGGGGCCTCAATCAGCCCCAGCATTTT,CASSLRTGGLNQPQHF
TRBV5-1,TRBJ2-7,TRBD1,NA,TGCGCCAGCAGCAGCCCTAGGGACAGGAGATCCTACGAGCAGTACTTC,CASSSPRDRRSYEQYF
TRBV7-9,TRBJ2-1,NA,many,TGTGCCAGCAGCCGCCCCTCAGGGGTCTACAATGAGCAGTTCTTC,CASSRPSGVYNEQFF
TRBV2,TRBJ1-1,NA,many,TGTGCCAGCAGGGGAACAACAAGGGTGGAAGCTTTCTTT,CASRGTTRVEAFF
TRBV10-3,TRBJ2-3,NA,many,TGTGCCATCAACGCAGGGCCCACAGATACGCAGTATTTT,CAINAGPTDTQYF
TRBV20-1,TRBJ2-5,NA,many,TGCAGTGCTAGCTTGGCGGGCCCTCTCCAAGAGACCCAGTACTTC,CSASLAGPLQETQYF
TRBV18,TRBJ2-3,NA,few,TGTGCCAGCTCACCATTGAAGGAGAGCACAGATACGCAGTATTTT,CASSPLKESTDTQYF
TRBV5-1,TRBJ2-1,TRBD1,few,TGCGCCAGCAGCGTGAACAGGGGCTCTGAGCAGTTCTTC,CASSVNRGSEQFF
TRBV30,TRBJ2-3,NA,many,TGTGCCTGGAGTCGGGGGAGAGAGGCAGATACGCAGTATTTT,CAWSRGREADTQYF
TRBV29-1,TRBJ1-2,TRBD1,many,TGCAGCGTTGAGAGAGACAGGGGGCCTGGCTACACCTTC,CSVERDRGPGYTF
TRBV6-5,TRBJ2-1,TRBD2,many,TGTGCCAGCAGTTACTTCCCTAGCGGGAGAAGCGATGAGCAGTTCTTC,CASSYFPSGRSDEQFF
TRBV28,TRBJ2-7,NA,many,TGTGCCATCAGCAGTGGGGGAAGGTACGAGCAGTACTTC,CAISSGGRYEQYF
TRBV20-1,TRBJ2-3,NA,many,TGCAGTGCTATAAGACAGCAGACAGATACGCAGTATTTT,CSAIRQQTDTQYF
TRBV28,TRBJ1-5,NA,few,TGTGCCAGCAGGTCGACAGGAGGGCGCAATCAGCCCCAGCATTTT,CASRSTGGRNQPQHF
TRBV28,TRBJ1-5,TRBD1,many,TGTGCCAGCAGTTTATTGGGACAGGTGGTCGTTAGCAATCAGCCCCAGCATTTT,CASSLLGQVVVSNQPQHF
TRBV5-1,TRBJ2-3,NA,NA,TGCGCCAGCAGCTTACAAGCTCCGGGAACAGATACGCAGTATTTT,CASSLQAPGTDTQYF
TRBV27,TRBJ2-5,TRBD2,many,TGTGCCACCAATAGCGGGAGGGGGGAGACCCAGTACTTC,CATNSGRGETQYF
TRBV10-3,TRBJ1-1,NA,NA,TGTGCCATCAGTGAGAGGGACACCCGAGGGGGGAACACTGAAGCTTTCTTT,CAISERDTRGGNTEAFF
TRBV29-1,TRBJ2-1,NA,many,TGCAGCGTTACCCGGGGGGACAGCTCCTACAATGAGCAGTTCTTC,CSVTRGDSSYNEQFF
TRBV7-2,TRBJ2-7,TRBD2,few,TGTGCCAGCAGCTTAGCGAGGGTCGCGGGAGGCCCTTACGAGCAGTACTTC,CASSLARVAGGPYEQYF
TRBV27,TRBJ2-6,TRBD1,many,TGTGCCAGCAGCGGCGACGCAGGACAGGTTACCCAGGGGGCCAACGTCCTGACTTTC,CASSGDAGQVTQGANVLTF
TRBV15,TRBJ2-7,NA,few,TGTGCCACCAGCGGAGGGGGTACGAACTATCTCTACGAGCAGTACTTC,CATSGGGTNYLYEQYF
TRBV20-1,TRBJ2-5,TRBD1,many,TGCAGTGCAATGGGACAGCAAGAGACCCAGTACTTC,CSAMGQQETQYF
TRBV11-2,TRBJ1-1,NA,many,TGTGCCAGAGGGCGGCTCCTGAACACTGAAGCTTTCTTT,CARGRLLNTEAFF
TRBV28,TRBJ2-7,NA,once,TGTGCCAGCATGAATCCAGGATGGACCTACGAGCAGTACTTC,CASMNPGWTYEQYF
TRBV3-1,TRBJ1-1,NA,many,TGTGCCAGCAGCCAAGTCGGGAACATGAACACTGAAGCTTTCTTT,CASSQVGNMNTEAFF
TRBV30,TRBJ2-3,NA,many,TGTGCCTGGAGCACGGGTGAGACGCAGTATTTT,CAWSTGETQYF
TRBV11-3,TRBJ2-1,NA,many,TGTGCCAGCAGCTTCGGGAGCTCCTACAATGAGCAGTTCTTC,CASSFGSSYNEQFF
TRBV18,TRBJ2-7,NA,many,TGTGCCAGTACGTACTTACTGGGAGAGCAGTACTTC,CASTYLLGEQYF
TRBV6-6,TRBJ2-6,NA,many,TGTGCCAGCAGTTACGGGGGCGGCTCTGGGGCCAACGTCCTGACTTTC,CASSYGGGSGANVLTF
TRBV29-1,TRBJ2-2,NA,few,TGCAGCGTTTCACACGGGACTCCCACCGGGGAGCTGTTTTTT,CSVSHGTPTGELFF
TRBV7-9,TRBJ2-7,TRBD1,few,TGTGCCAGCAGCTTAATACAGGGGAATTTGGAGCAGTACTTC,CASSLIQGNLEQYF
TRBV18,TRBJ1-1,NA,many,TGTGCCAGCTCACCACCGAACAGTAACACTGAAGCTTTCTTT,CASSPPNSNTEAFF
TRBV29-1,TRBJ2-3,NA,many,TGCAGCGCAGGGGTCCAGAGCACAGATACGCAGTATTTT,CSAGVQSTDTQYF
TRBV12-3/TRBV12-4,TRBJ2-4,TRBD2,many,TGTGCCAGCAGCCCTAGGGGACTAGCGGGCCCAAAGTACATTCAGTACTTC,CASSPRGLAGPKYIQYF
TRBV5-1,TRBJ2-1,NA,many,TGCGCCAGCAGTCAACGGACCCAACCGGATGAGCAGTTCTTC,CASSQRTQPDEQFF
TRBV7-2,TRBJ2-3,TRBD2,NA,TGTGCCAGCAGCGGACGAGCGGGGCTCACAGATACGCAGTATTTT,CASSGRAGLTDTQYF
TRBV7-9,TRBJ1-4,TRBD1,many,TGTGCCAGCAGTCAGACAGGGCCGGGCGGAGAAAAACTGTTTTTT,CASSQTGPGGEKLFF
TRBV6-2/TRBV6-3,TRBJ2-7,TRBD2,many,TGTGCCAGCAGTTTATCGGGAGGGATCTACGAGCAGTACTTC,CASSLSGGIYEQYF
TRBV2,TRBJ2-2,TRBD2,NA,TGTGCCAGCAGCCCCGGGACTAGCGGTCTTGCCGGGGAGCTGTTTTTT,CASSPGTSGLAGELFF
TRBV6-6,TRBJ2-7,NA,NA,TGTGCCGGCAGTTACACCGGGACCGTCAGCTCCTACGAGCAGTACTTC,CAGSYTGTVSSYEQYF
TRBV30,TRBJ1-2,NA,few,TGTGCCTGGAGTGGCGGAGGTTATGGCTACACCTTC,CAWSGGGYGYTF
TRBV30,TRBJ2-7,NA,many,TGTGCCTGGAGTGTAACCGGACTTCACTACGAGCAGTACTTC,CAWSVTGLHYEQYF
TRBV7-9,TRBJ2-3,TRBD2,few,TGTGCCAGCAGCTTAGTTTCCGCCTGGCGGGAGGGCACAGATACGCAGTATTTT,CASSLVSAWREGTDTQYF
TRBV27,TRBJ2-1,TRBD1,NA,TGTGCCAGCAGTTTAAGGACAGGGGGCGCCCGGAGCTCCTACAATGAGCAGTTCTTC,CASSLRTGGARSSYNEQFF
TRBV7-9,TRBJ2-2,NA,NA,TGTGCCAGGAGGATCGGCGGGGAGCTGTTTTTT,CARRIGGELFF
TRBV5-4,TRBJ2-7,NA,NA,TGTGCCAGCAGCTCACGGGGGATGGTTGCCTACGAGCAGTACTTC,CASSSRGMVAYEQYF
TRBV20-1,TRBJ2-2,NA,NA,TGCAGTGCTAGAGATCGACTACAGACCGGGGAGCTGTTTTTT,CSARDRLQTGELFF
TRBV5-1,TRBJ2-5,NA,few,TGCGCCAGCAGCTTGCGACCGGGACTGAAGGAGACCCAGTACTTC,CASSLRPGLKETQYF
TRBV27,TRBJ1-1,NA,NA,TGTGCCAGCAGTTTATCGGGGACACTGAACACTGAAGCTTTCTTT,CASSLSGTLNTEAFF